One sample yielded the 28 T cell receptor beta chains listed below, sequenced in a study of cytomegalovirus exposure and HLA in healthy donors. Sequenced by immunoSEQ multiplex PCR; TCRdb stores in-frame clones only, minus some. The sample has over 150,000 clones, less than 85% seen once. Sequenced: PBMCs. All receptors come from a man aged 18 to 30 in good health and CMV-seropositive.

The chain links TRBV11-1 to TRBJ2-1; 9 nucleotides align to TRBD2. Germline loops: CDR1 SGHAT, CDR2 FQDESV (reference sequence). This CDR3 comprises 15 residues. V shed 9 bases and J 6 bases; nucleotides not matched to a gene: 12. In DNA, the CDR3 is TGTGCCAGTCAATATGGGCGGGAGGGCCGCAATGAGCAGTTCTTC. It specifies CASQYGREGRNEQFF.

The rearrangement links TRBV28 to TRBJ2-3; 10 nucleotides align to TRBD2. The V gene end was trimmed by 3 bases and the J gene end by 9 bases; junction bases not matched to a gene: 6. The CDR3 sequence is 14 residues long. Germline CDR1 is MDHEN and CDR2 is SYDVKM. The CDR3 protein is CASSFNLAGETQYF. CDR3 coding DNA: TGTGCCAGCAGTTTTAACCTAGCGGGAGAGACGCAGTATTTT.

This clone was seen a single time. This chain uses TRBV5-1 with TRBJ2-1; 9 bases line up with TRBD2. Looked up from germline, CDR1 is SGHRS and CDR2 is YFSETQ. V lost 0 bases and J lost 0; bases outside the gene matches: 4. The CDR3 loop spans 17 amino acids. CDR3 sequence: CASSLGAGGLSYNEQFF. CDR3 in DNA: TGCGCCAGCAGCTTGGGGGCGGGAGGGCTCTCCTACAATGAGCAGTTCTTC.

The rearrangement links TRBV7-8 to TRBJ2-1; TRBD1 agrees at 10 bases. The CDR3 extends over 15 amino acids. Germline V CDR1 and CDR2: SGHVS, FQNEAQ. The J segment lost 8 bases and the V segment lost 6 bases, leaving 10 bases of the junction unmatched. CDR3 in amino acids: CASSSIRDRGDEQFF. The DNA of the CDR3 is TGTGCCAGCAGTTCTATTAGGGACAGGGGAGATGAGCAGTTCTTC.

This clone was recorded once. At the DNA level, this CDR3 is encoded by other sequences in the same sample as well. The chain carries TRBV27 and TRBJ1-5; D is uncertain. V was shortened by 3 bases and J by 4 bases, with 4 bases between the two germline ends. The length of the CDR3 is 12 residues. Germline V gives CDR1 MNHEY, CDR2 SMNVEV (reference sequence). The chain's CDR3 is CASSFLNQPQHF. CDR3 nucleotide sequence: TGTGCCAGCAGTTTCCTGAATCAGCCCCAGCATTTT.

The chain links TRBV2 to TRBJ2-1, with D perhaps matching TRBD2 (5 bases). The CDR3 runs 12 residues. Trimming shortened V by 6 bases and J by 6 bases, and 9 bases separated the two germline ends. Germline V gene lookup returns CDR1 SNHLY and CDR2 FYNNEI. CDR3 in amino acids: CASRTEGNEQFF. The CDR3, as DNA: TGTGCCAGCAGAACAGAGGGCAATGAGCAGTTCTTC.

The chain employs TRBV5-1 and TRBJ2-7, with 10 nucleotides matching TRBD1. V gave up 2 bases and J gave up 3 bases; unmatched junction bases: 8. The CDR3 length is 16 residues. The germline V gene encodes CDR1 SGHRS and CDR2 YFSETQ. Here the CDR3 DNA reads TGCGCCAGCAGCTTCCCCCGGGACAGGGGAGACTACGAGCAGTACTTC. This sequence encodes CASSFPRDRGDYEQYF.

This clone appeared once. The chain employs TRBV6-5 and TRBJ2-1, with a tentative D call TRBD2 (6 bases). Per germline, CDR1 MNHEY and CDR2 SVGAGI. V lost 4 bases, J lost 11 bases, and 15 bases lay in between. CDR3 length: 13 amino acids. The CDR3 region has the DNA TGTGCCAGCAGTTGGTTGGGAGGCCGCAAGCAGTTCTTC. Amino acids: CASSWLGGRKQFF.

CDR3 sequence reads: CASSQVGIDEQFF. In nucleotides, the CDR3 is TGTGCCAGCAGCCAAGTCGGGATCGATGAGCAGTTCTTC. V gene TRBV14 combines with J gene TRBJ2-1; possibly TRBD2 for D (5 bases). From germline, CDR1 is SGHDN and CDR2 FVKESK. Trimming removed 1 base at V and 8 bases at J, with 9 bases between. This CDR3 comprises 13 residues.

V and J are TRBV29-1 and TRBJ2-1, with TRBD2 matching over 10 bases. Looked up from germline, CDR1 is SQVTM and CDR2 is ANQGSEA. CDR3 length: 12 amino acids. As DNA, the CDR3 is TGCCTCGAGACTAGCGGGTACAATGAGCAGTTCTTC. Its translation is CLETSGYNEQFF.

J is TRBJ2-7 and V is TRBV30; no clear D gene. Trimming left V 3 bases short and J 0 bases short, with 12 bases between. The germline V gene encodes CDR1 GTSNPN and CDR2 SVGIG (reference sequence). CDR3 length equals 14 residues. Written as DNA, the CDR3 is TGTGCCTGGAGGGATGACACGAGCTCCTACGAGCAGTACTTC. Residues: CAWRDDTSSYEQYF.

This clone was picked up a small number of times. The chain couples TRBV28 to TRBJ1-1; possible D gene TRBD1, 5 bases. The CDR3 covers 14 residues. CDR1 is MDHEN and CDR2 is SYDVKM in the germline V gene. The V end was cut by 5 bases, the J end by 2 bases, with 12 bases between. Here the CDR3 reads CASSRRGGNTEAFF. The CDR3 DNA is TGTGCCAGCAGTCGGAGGGGCGGAAACACTGAAGCTTTCTTT.

The chain uses TRBV27 and TRBJ2-2; weak D call: TRBD2 (6 bases). Germline V gene data show CDR1 as MNHEY and CDR2 as SMNVEV (reference sequence). The CDR3 loop spans 14 amino acids. The germline V and J ends were trimmed by 6 bases and 2 bases, with 10 bases remaining between them. In DNA, the CDR3 is TGTGCCAGCAGGCTAGCGTTAAACACCGGGGAGCTGTTTTTT. It encodes CASRLALNTGELFF.

A single count supports this clone. Germline and junction disagree at one end, which may indicate a read error. This sequence joins TRBV6-6 and TRBJ2-7; a possible D gene is TRBD2 (5 bases). The germline gives CDR1 MNHNY, CDR2 SVGAGI (reference sequence). The CDR3 covers 15 residues. The CDR3: CASSREGTYSHEQYF. CDR3 in DNA: TGTGCCAGCAGTCGCGAGGGCACCTACTCCCACGAGCAGTACTTC.

The chain uses TRBV6-4 and TRBJ1-6; 8 nucleotides line up with TRBD1. The CDR3 has 14 amino acids. Germline V CDR1 and CDR2: MRHNA, SNTAGT. Unmatched junction bases numbered 8, after V lost 4 bases and J lost 12 bases. The CDR3 reads CASSGQGPGGPLHF. The CDR3 DNA reads as TGTGCCAGCAGTGGACAGGGGCCAGGGGGACCCCTCCACTTT.

J is TRBJ2-1 and V is TRBV28, with 9 bases that match TRBD2. Germline V lookup: CDR1 MDHEN, CDR2 SYDVKM. Germline trimming cut 4 bases from V and 4 bases from J; bases unmatched to any gene: 8. The CDR3 length is 16 residues. CDR3 amino acids: CASSSIAGVLYNEQFF. The DNA for the CDR3 is TGTGCCAGCAGTTCTATAGCGGGGGTTCTTTACAATGAGCAGTTCTTC.

This chain uses TRBV12-5 with TRBJ2-7, with a tentative D call TRBD1 (5 bases). CDR1 and CDR2 (germline): LGHNT, FRNRAP. V dropped 6 bases and J dropped 1 base, with 10 bases sitting between them. The CDR3 has 13 amino acids. The CDR3 DNA sequence: TGTGCTAGTGGACCGACAGTTTCCTACGAGCAGTACTTC. It codes for CASGPTVSYEQYF.

This chain connects TRBV28 to TRBJ2-5; 11 bases fit TRBD2. The germline gives CDR1 MDHEN, CDR2 SYDVKM. V dropped 4 bases and J dropped 3; count of bases not matched to a gene: 4. CDR3 length: 15 residues. CDR3 residues: CASSYGLAGEETQYF. CDR3 nucleotide sequence: TGTGCCAGCAGTTACGGACTAGCGGGCGAAGAGACCCAGTACTTC.

The table lists this clone with a few counts. The identical CDR3 is also encoded by other nucleotide sequences in the sample. The genes are TRBV28 and TRBJ1-2; D might be TRBD1 (5 bases). V dropped 6 bases and J dropped 1 base, with 6 bases sitting between them. This CDR3 is built from 12 residues. The V gene's germline CDR1 is MDHEN and CDR2 SYDVKM. CDR3: CASSQGNYGYTF. In DNA form, the CDR3 reads TGTGCCAGCAGCCAGGGTAACTATGGCTACACCTTC.

This clone has just one count. This chain joins TRBV4-2 and TRBJ1-2, with no clear D. This CDR3 contains 12 residues. V was pared by 0 bases and J by 9 bases, with 8 bases between. The germline V gene encodes CDR1 LGHNA and CDR2 YNFKEQ. CDR3 amino acids: CASSQDRVRYTF. The CDR3 coding sequence is TGTGCCAGCAGCCAAGATCGGGTGCGCTACACCTTC.

J is TRBJ2-7 and V is TRBV28; weak D call: TRBD2 (5 bases). The V end was cut by 5 bases, the J end by 6 bases, with 11 bases between. Germline lookup yields CDR1 MDHEN and CDR2 SYDVKM. CDR3 length: 12 amino acids. The CDR3 loop is CASSITRFEQYF. The CDR3 bases are TGTGCCAGCAGTATTACTAGATTCGAGCAGTACTTC. Full variable domain (outside the CDR3, taken from reference TRBV28 and TRBJ2-7): DVKVTQSSRYLVKRTGEKVFLECVQDMDHENMFWYRQDPGLGLRLIYFSYDVKMKEKGDIPEGYSVSREKKERFSLILESASTNQTSMYLCASSITRFEQYFGPGTRLTVT.

This clone has just one count. The rearrangement joins TRBV10-2 to TRBJ2-7; 8 bases map to TRBD2. Germline trimming cut 3 bases from V and 2 bases from J; bases unmatched to any gene: 6. The germline CDR1 and CDR2 sequences are WSHSY and SAAADI. There are 15 residues in the CDR3. The CDR3 nucleotides read TGCGCCAGCAGTGAAGAGGTAGCGGGGCCCTACGAGCAGTACTTC. Translation: CASSEEVAGPYEQYF.

This chain uses TRBV7-3 with TRBJ2-1; TRBD2 agrees at 11 bases. This CDR3 is built from 17 residues. Unmatched junction bases numbered 10, after V lost 5 bases and J lost 4 bases. The germline V gene has CDR1 SGHTA and CDR2 FQGTGA. Here the CDR3 reads CASSLLGPSGGYNEQFF. For the CDR3, the DNA is TGTGCCAGCAGCCTGCTAGGTCCTAGCGGGGGGTACAATGAGCAGTTCTTC.

The rearrangement uses TRBV30 and TRBJ2-7, with a possible D match to TRBD1 (6 bases). Per the germline V gene, CDR1 is GTSNPN and CDR2 is SVGIG (reference sequence). This CDR3 comprises 11 residues. V lost 0 bases and J lost 9, with 9 bases in between. As DNA, the CDR3 is TGTGCCTGGAGTGTACAGGGCGGGCAGTACTTC. It encodes CAWSVQGGQYF.

The J gene is TRBJ2-2, the V gene TRBV5-1; no clear D. The CDR3 has 13 amino acids. V was shortened by 1 base and J by 7 bases, with 8 bases between the two germline ends. Germline CDR1 SGHRS, CDR2 YFSETQ. The CDR3 DNA reads as TGCGCCAGCAGCTTGATCCTAGACGGGGAGCTGTTTTTT. It encodes CASSLILDGELFF.

This sequence joins TRBV7-8 and TRBJ2-7, with 7 bases matching TRBD2. Per the germline V gene, CDR1 is SGHVS and CDR2 is FQNEAQ. The CDR3 sequence is 16 residues long. J lost 1 base, V lost 1 base, and 7 bases had no gene match. For the CDR3, the DNA is TGTGCCAGCAGCTTAGAGCGGGGAGCGATATCCTACGAGCAGTACTTC. This gives the protein CASSLERGAISYEQYF. The full variable domain, completed using reference TRBV7-8 and TRBJ2-7, is GAGVSQSPRYKVAKRGQDVALRCDPISGHVSLFWYQQALGQGPEFLTYFQNEAQLDKSGLPSDRFFAERPEGSVSTLKIQRTQQEDSAVYLCASSLERGAISYEQYFGPGTRLTVT.

The rearrangement links TRBV28 to TRBJ2-7, with TRBD2 matching over 9 bases. CDR1 MDHEN and CDR2 SYDVKM come from the germline V gene. The CDR3 extends over 17 amino acids. The ends lost 4 bases at V and 3 bases at J; junction bases unmatched: 13. This CDR3 reads CASSSVLLGGRVYEQYF. The CDR3 DNA reads TGTGCCAGCAGTTCCGTGTTGTTGGGCGGGAGGGTCTACGAGCAGTACTTC.

The CDR3 region is CASSLATGNEQFF. The DNA of the CDR3 is TGTGCCAGCAGTTTGGCGACAGGGAATGAGCAGTTCTTC. The rearrangement joins TRBV27 to TRBJ2-1; the match to TRBD1 covers 7 bases. The CDR3 runs to 13 residues. The germline CDR1 and CDR2 sequences are MNHEY and SMNVEV (reference sequence). With V trimmed by 3 bases and J by 7 bases, 3 bases remained unmatched.